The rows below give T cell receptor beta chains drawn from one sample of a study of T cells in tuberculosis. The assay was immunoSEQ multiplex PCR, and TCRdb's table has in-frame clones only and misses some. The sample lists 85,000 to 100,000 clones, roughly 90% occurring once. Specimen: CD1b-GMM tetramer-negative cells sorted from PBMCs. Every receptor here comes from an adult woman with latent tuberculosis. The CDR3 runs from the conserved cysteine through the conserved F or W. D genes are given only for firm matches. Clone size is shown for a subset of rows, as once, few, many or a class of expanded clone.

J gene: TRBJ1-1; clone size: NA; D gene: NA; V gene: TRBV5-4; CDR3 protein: CASSLPGGGTEAFF; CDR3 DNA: TGTGCCAGCAGCTTGCCGGGGGGCGGCACTGAAGCTTTCTTT
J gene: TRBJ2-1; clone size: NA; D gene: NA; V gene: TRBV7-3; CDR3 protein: CASSLTMGGLNNEQFF; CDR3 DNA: TGTGCCAGCAGCTTAACTATGGGGGGGCTAAACAATGAGCAGTTCTTC
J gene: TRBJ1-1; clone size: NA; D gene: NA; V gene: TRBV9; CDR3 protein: CASSDRDMDTEAFF; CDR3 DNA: TGTGCCAGCAGCGACCGGGACATGGACACTGAAGCTTTCTTT
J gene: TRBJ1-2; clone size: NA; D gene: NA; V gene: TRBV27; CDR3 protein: CASRASNYGYTF; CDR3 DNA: TGTGCCAGCAGAGCTAGCAACTATGGCTACACCTTC
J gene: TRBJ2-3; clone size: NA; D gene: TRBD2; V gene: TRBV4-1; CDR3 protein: CASSQDRVGAGVTDTQYF; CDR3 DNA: TGCGCCAGCAGCCAAGATCGAGTCGGAGCGGGGGTCACAGATACGCAGTATTTT
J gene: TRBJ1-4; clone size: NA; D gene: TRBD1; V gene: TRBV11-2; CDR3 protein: CASSQEGGWIYEKLFF; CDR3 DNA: TGTGCCAGCAGCCAAGAAGGGGGCTGGATTTATGAAAAACTGTTTTTT
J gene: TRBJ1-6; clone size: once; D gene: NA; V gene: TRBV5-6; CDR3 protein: CASRMTGSSYNSPLHF; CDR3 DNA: TGTGCCAGCAGGATGACAGGAAGCTCCTATAATTCACCCCTCCACTTT
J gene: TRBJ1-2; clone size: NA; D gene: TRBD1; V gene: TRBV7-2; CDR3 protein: CASNAGGSYGYTF; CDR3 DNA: TGTGCCAGCAACGCAGGGGGAAGCTATGGCTACACCTTC
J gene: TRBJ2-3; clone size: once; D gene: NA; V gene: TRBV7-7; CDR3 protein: CASSFNGGPDSSTDTQYF; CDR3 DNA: TGTGCTAGCAGCTTCAACGGGGGACCGGATTCTAGCACAGATACGCAGTATTTT
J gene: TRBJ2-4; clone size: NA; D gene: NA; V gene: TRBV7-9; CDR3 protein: CASSQLSAHYGYF; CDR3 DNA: TGTGCCAGCAGCCAGCTTAGCGCGCACTATGGGTACTTC
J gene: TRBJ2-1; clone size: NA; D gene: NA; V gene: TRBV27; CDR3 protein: CASRQDSLADNEQFF; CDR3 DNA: TGTGCCAGCAGACAGGACAGTCTCGCGGACAATGAGCAGTTCTTC
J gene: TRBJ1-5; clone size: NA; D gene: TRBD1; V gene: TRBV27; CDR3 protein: CASSLYSGGDQPQHF; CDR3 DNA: TGTGCCAGCAGTTTATATTCAGGGGGCGATCAGCCCCAGCATTTT
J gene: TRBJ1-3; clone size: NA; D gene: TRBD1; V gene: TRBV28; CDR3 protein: CASRGQGIISGNTIYF; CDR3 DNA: TGTGCCAGCAGAGGACAGGGGATTATATCTGGAAACACCATATATTTT
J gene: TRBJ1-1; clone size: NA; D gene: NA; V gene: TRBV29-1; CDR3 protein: CSVGRTGDTEAFF; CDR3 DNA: TGCAGCGTTGGGCGGACGGGGGACACTGAAGCTTTCTTT
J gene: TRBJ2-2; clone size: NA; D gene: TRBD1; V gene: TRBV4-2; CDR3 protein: CASSQRGQGTTGELFF; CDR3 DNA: TGTGCCAGCAGCCAAAGGGGACAGGGTACCACCGGGGAGCTGTTTTTT
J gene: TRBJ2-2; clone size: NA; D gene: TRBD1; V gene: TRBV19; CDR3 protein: CASSRLGQLGELFF; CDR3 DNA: TGTGCCAGTAGTAGATTGGGACAGCTCGGGGAGCTGTTTTTT
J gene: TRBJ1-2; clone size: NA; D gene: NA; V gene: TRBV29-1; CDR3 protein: CSVDFGGEDYGYTF; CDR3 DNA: TGCAGCGTTGATTTTGGGGGCGAAGACTATGGCTACACCTTC
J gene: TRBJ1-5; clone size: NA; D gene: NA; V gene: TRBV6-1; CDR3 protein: CASIGETNQPQHF; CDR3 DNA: TGTGCCAGCATAGGAGAAACCAATCAGCCCCAGCATTTT
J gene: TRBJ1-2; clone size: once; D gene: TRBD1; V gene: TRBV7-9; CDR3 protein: CASSSPPGQGHYGYTF; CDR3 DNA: TGTGCCAGCAGCTCTCCCCCGGGACAGGGACACTATGGCTACACCTTC
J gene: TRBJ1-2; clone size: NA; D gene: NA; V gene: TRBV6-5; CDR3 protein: CASKRDTVNYGYTF; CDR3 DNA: TGTGCCAGCAAGCGGGACACCGTTAACTATGGCTACACCTTC
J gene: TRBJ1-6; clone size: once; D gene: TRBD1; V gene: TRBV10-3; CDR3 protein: CAISGDRSYNSPLHF; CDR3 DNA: TGTGCCATCAGTGGGGACAGGTCTTATAATTCACCCCTCCACTTT
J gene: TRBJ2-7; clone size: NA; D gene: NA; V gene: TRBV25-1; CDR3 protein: CASSGYRAGHEQYF; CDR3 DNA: TGTGCCAGCAGTGGATACAGGGCTGGACACGAGCAGTACTTC
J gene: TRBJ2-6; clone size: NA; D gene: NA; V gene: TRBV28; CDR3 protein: CASKAGDALPSGANVLTF; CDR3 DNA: TGTGCCAGCAAGGCAGGGGACGCGTTACCCTCTGGGGCCAACGTCCTGACTTTC
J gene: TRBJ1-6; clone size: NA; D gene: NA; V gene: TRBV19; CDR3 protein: CASTWGDSPLHF; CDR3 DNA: TGTGCCAGTACATGGGGGGACTCACCCCTCCACTTT
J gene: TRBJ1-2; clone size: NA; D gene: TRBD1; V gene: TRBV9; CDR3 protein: CASSVARDSGANYGYTF; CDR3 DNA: TGTGCCAGCAGCGTAGCTCGGGACAGTGGGGCTAACTATGGCTACACCTTC
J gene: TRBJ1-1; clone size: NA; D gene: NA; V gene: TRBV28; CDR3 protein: CASTPGRVRNTEAFF; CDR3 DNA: TGTGCCAGCACCCCGGGGAGGGTAAGGAACACTGAAGCTTTCTTT
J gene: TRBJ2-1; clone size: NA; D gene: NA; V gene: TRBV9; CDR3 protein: CASSVGQQSHEQFF; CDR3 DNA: TGTGCCAGCAGCGTGGGACAACAGTCCCATGAGCAGTTCTTC
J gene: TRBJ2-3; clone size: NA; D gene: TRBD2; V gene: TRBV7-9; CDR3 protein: CASIIAGGPDMYTQYF; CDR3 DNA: TGTGCCAGCATCATAGCGGGGGGGCCTGACATGTATACGCAGTATTTT
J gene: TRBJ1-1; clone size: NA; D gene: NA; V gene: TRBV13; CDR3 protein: CASSLVTDEAFF; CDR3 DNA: TGTGCCAGCAGCTTAGTTACAGATGAAGCTTTCTTT
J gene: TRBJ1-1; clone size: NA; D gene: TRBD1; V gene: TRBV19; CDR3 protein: CASSMLAPGQGMNTEAFF; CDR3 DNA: TGTGCCAGTAGTATGTTGGCCCCGGGACAGGGGATGAACACTGAAGCTTTCTTT